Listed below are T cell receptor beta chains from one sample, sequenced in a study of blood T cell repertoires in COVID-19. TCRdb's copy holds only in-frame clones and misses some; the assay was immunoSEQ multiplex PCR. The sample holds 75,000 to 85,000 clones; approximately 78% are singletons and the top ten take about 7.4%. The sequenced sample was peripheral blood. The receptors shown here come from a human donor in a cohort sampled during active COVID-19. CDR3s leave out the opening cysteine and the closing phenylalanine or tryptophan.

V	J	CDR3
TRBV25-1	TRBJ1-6	ASSELAAGLYSPLH
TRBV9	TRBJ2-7	ASSLGQVPYEQY
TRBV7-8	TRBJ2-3	ASSLKRGGRDTQY
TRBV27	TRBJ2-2	ASSLGTRNTGELF
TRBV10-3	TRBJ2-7	AIRETGDEQY
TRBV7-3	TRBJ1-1	ASSLDRANTEAF
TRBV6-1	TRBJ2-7	ASSESGRTGRYEQY
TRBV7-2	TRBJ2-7	ASSLVPTGTVYEQY
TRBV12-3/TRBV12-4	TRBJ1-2	ASTYGSSPYT
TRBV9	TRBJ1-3	ASSVAQASGNTIY
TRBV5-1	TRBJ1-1	ASSLGQGYTEAF
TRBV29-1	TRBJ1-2	SVEHIGSRDYGYT
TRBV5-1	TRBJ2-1	ASSQGQGSYNEQF
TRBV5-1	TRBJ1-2	ASSLGDRINYGYT
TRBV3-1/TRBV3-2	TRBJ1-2	ASSHGYGYT
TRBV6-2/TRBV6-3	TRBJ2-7	ASSIIQPGEQY
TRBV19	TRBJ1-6	ASSSGTANSPLH
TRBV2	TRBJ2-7	ASSVLYATSYEQY
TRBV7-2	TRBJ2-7	ASQLGPYEQY
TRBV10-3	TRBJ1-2	ATTGAYGYT
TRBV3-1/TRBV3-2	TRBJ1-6	ASTTGGGSSPLH
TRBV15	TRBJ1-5	ATSRGTGDNQPQH
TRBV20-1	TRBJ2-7	SARRGYEQY
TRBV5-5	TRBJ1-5	ASSETGANQPQH
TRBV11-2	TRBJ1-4	ASSLGRGEKLF
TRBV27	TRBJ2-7	ASSLSDPGQGPYEQY
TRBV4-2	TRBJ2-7	ASSQVAGPLPSSYEQY
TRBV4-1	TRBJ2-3	ASSQRGSGGRSPTDTQY
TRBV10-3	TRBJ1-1	AITGDGNTEAF
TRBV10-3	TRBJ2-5	AISEGFGAKETQY
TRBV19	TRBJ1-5	ASSNAPAGNQPQH
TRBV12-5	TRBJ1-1	ASGLPPDSREAF
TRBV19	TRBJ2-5	ASSNQGGALEETQY
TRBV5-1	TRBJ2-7	ASSLGQGRINYEQY
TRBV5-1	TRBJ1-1	ASSLQALTGRGTEAF
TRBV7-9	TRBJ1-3	ASSSTGTGNTIY
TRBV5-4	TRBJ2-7	ASSPRGGGSYEQY
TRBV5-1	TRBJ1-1	ASSPDRANTEAF
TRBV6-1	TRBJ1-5	ASSEPFPGQNYQPQH
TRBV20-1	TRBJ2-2	SASNRGSNTGELF
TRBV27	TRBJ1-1	ASSVGQGALGTEAF
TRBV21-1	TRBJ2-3	ASSASRDWRLDTQY
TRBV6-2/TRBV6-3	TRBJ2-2	ASSLDTGGGTGELF
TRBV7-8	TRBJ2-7	ASSLGWRGNSYEQY
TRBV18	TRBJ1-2	ASSPPQVGPYGYT
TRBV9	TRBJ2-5	ASSVAIGGKETQY
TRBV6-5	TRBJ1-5	ASSQTGFNQPQH
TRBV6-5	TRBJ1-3	ASSYSQNPKLGTIY
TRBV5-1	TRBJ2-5	ASTQGGGDETQY
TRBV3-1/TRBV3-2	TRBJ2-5	ASSPGLAGGRWTQY
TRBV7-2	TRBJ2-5	ASSLVWGVQETQY
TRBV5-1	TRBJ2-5	ASSAGTSGGVTETQY
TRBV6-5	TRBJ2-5	ASSRPGPPRTQY
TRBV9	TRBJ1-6	ASSADRHALH